A selection of T cell receptor beta chains follows, all from one sample in a study of cytomegalovirus exposure and HLA in healthy donors. Produced via immunoSEQ multiplex PCR; TCRdb's table is partial and in-frame only. This repertoire shows about 56,000 clones, around nine tenths found once; its top ten account for over 0.95%. Sequencing input: PBMCs. The source of these receptors is a young man in good health and CMV-seronegative. Both conserved end residues are part of each CDR3. Each record gives: clone size, J gene, D gene, V gene, CDR3 protein, CDR3 DNA. The D gene is left open where the match is weak. Where a row states a size, it is once, few, many or the class of an expanded clone; other rows omit it.

clone size: .; J gene: TRBJ2-5; D gene: TRBD2; V gene: TRBV4-2; CDR3 protein: CASSQGTSGQETQYF; CDR3 DNA: TGTGCCAGCAGCCAAGGTACTAGCGGCCAAGAGACCCAGTACTTC
clone size: .; J gene: TRBJ2-5; D gene: .; V gene: TRBV19; CDR3 protein: CASSRQALETQYF; CDR3 DNA: TGTGCCAGTAGTAGACAAGCCCTAGAGACCCAGTACTTC
clone size: .; J gene: TRBJ2-5; D gene: TRBD2; V gene: TRBV14; CDR3 protein: CASSPGLAGVETQYF; CDR3 DNA: TGTGCCAGCAGCCCGGGACTAGCGGGAGTAGAGACCCAGTACTTC
clone size: .; J gene: TRBJ1-2; D gene: .; V gene: TRBV7-9; CDR3 protein: CASSYRGHDRPYGYTF; CDR3 DNA: TGTGCCAGCAGCTACCGGGGACACGACCGGCCCTATGGCTACACCTTC
clone size: .; J gene: TRBJ1-2; D gene: .; V gene: TRBV29-1; CDR3 protein: CSVDSGDVDYGYTF; CDR3 DNA: TGCAGCGTTGATTCCGGGGATGTTGACTATGGCTACACCTTC
clone size: .; J gene: TRBJ2-5; D gene: .; V gene: TRBV7-9; CDR3 protein: CASSLQAGQETQYF; CDR3 DNA: TGTGCCAGCAGCTTACAGGCAGGGCAAGAGACCCAGTACTTC
clone size: .; J gene: TRBJ1-1; D gene: .; V gene: TRBV10-3; CDR3 protein: CAISDVQGGTEAFF; CDR3 DNA: TGTGCCATCAGTGACGTACAGGGTGGCACTGAAGCTTTCTTT
clone size: .; J gene: TRBJ2-1; D gene: .; V gene: TRBV4-2; CDR3 protein: CASSHSARSEYYNEQFF; CDR3 DNA: TGTGCCAGCAGCCACAGCGCTCGTAGCGAGTACTACAATGAGCAGTTCTTC
clone size: .; J gene: TRBJ2-2; D gene: TRBD2; V gene: TRBV7-3; CDR3 protein: CASSLVASGRKYTGELFF; CDR3 DNA: TGTGCCAGCAGCTTAGTTGCTAGCGGGAGGAAATACACCGGGGAGCTGTTTTTT
clone size: .; J gene: TRBJ1-5; D gene: TRBD1; V gene: TRBV28; CDR3 protein: CASILNRGLHQPQHF; CDR3 DNA: TGTGCCAGCATTCTTAACAGGGGGCTGCATCAGCCCCAGCATTTT
clone size: .; J gene: TRBJ1-1; D gene: .; V gene: TRBV6-1; CDR3 protein: CASSEAAENLNTEAFF; CDR3 DNA: TGTGCCAGCAGTGAAGCGGCGGAGAACCTGAACACTGAAGCTTTCTTT
clone size: .; J gene: TRBJ2-3; D gene: .; V gene: TRBV5-1; CDR3 protein: CASSSPGGDTDTQYF; CDR3 DNA: TGCGCCAGCAGCTCGCCGGGCGGGGACACAGATACGCAGTATTTT
clone size: .; J gene: TRBJ1-4; D gene: .; V gene: TRBV25-1; CDR3 protein: CASSESPLGNTNEKLFF; CDR3 DNA: TGTGCCAGCAGTGAATCTCCGCTCGGGAACACTAATGAAAAACTGTTTTTT
clone size: .; J gene: TRBJ2-1; D gene: TRBD2; V gene: TRBV2; CDR3 protein: CASSGTSREQFF; CDR3 DNA: TGTGCCAGCAGTGGGACTAGCCGGGAGCAGTTCTTC
clone size: .; J gene: TRBJ2-2; D gene: TRBD2; V gene: TRBV7-9; CDR3 protein: CASSLVVGGKLFF; CDR3 DNA: TGTGCCAGCAGCTTAGTTGTCGGGGGGAAGCTGTTTTTT
clone size: .; J gene: TRBJ1-1; D gene: .; V gene: TRBV18; CDR3 protein: CASSPFGAVNTEAFF; CDR3 DNA: TGTGCCAGCTCACCTTTCGGAGCGGTGAACACTGAAGCTTTCTTT
clone size: .; J gene: TRBJ2-2; D gene: TRBD2; V gene: TRBV7-2; CDR3 protein: CASRTSGRNTGELFF; CDR3 DNA: TGTGCCAGCAGAACTAGCGGGAGAAACACCGGGGAGCTGTTTTTT
clone size: .; J gene: TRBJ1-1; D gene: TRBD1; V gene: TRBV5-5; CDR3 protein: CASSLGTGRGLATEAFF; CDR3 DNA: TGTGCCAGCAGCTTAGGGACAGGGAGGGGTTTGGCCACTGAAGCTTTCTTT
clone size: .; J gene: TRBJ2-5; D gene: TRBD2; V gene: TRBV6-6; CDR3 protein: CASSSREGQETQYF; CDR3 DNA: TGTGCCAGCAGTTCCCGGGAGGGGCAAGAGACCCAGTACTTC
clone size: .; J gene: TRBJ2-7; D gene: TRBD1; V gene: TRBV6-5; CDR3 protein: CASSSKDRGGPYEQYF; CDR3 DNA: TGTGCCAGCAGTTCTAAGGACAGGGGTGGCCCCTACGAGCAGTACTTC
clone size: .; J gene: TRBJ2-1; D gene: TRBD2; V gene: TRBV2; CDR3 protein: CASSRAGGAGEQFF; CDR3 DNA: TGTGCCAGCAGTCGGGCGGGAGGGGCCGGTGAGCAGTTCTTC
clone size: .; J gene: TRBJ2-7; D gene: .; V gene: TRBV29-1; CDR3 protein: CSAFYRESPYEQYF; CDR3 DNA: TGCAGCGCCTTCTACAGGGAAAGCCCCTACGAGCAGTACTTC
clone size: .; J gene: TRBJ2-4; D gene: TRBD1; V gene: TRBV4-1; CDR3 protein: CASSQGTGGMNIQYF; CDR3 DNA: TGCGCCAGCAGCCAGGGGACAGGGGGGATGAACATTCAGTACTTC
clone size: .; J gene: TRBJ2-1; D gene: TRBD2; V gene: TRBV19; CDR3 protein: CASKQPAGGPQGEQFF; CDR3 DNA: TGTGCCAGTAAACAACCAGCGGGAGGGCCTCAGGGTGAGCAGTTCTTC
clone size: few; J gene: TRBJ2-7; D gene: TRBD2; V gene: TRBV5-1; CDR3 protein: CASSLASGSSSYEQYF; CDR3 DNA: TGCGCCAGCAGCTTGGCTAGCGGGAGCTCGTCCTACGAGCAGTACTTC
clone size: .; J gene: TRBJ2-7; D gene: .; V gene: TRBV27; CDR3 protein: CASSPLPTGYEQYF; CDR3 DNA: TGTGCCAGCAGTCCCCTCCCTACTGGCTACGAGCAGTACTTC
clone size: .; J gene: TRBJ2-2; D gene: TRBD1; V gene: TRBV28; CDR3 protein: CASSLGQGEGELFF; CDR3 DNA: TGTGCCAGCAGTCTCGGACAGGGGGAAGGGGAGCTGTTTTTT
clone size: .; J gene: TRBJ1-2; D gene: TRBD1; V gene: TRBV6-1; CDR3 protein: CASSSSGTANYGYTF; CDR3 DNA: TGTGCCAGCAGTTCTTCCGGGACAGCTAACTATGGCTACACCTTC
clone size: .; J gene: TRBJ2-7; D gene: .; V gene: TRBV7-2; CDR3 protein: CASSLAGATYEQYF; CDR3 DNA: TGTGCCAGCAGCTTAGCAGGGGCAACCTACGAGCAGTACTTC
clone size: .; J gene: TRBJ2-4; D gene: TRBD2; V gene: TRBV19; CDR3 protein: CASSIPGTMSIQYF; CDR3 DNA: TGTGCCAGTAGTATACCCGGGACTATGAGCATTCAGTACTTC
clone size: .; J gene: TRBJ2-7; D gene: TRBD1; V gene: TRBV7-9; CDR3 protein: CASSTSGTGRDEQYF; CDR3 DNA: TGTGCCAGCAGCACGAGCGGGACAGGGAGGGACGAGCAGTACTTC